This note documents a single T cell receptor beta chain sequence. This entry comes from a study of blood T cell repertoires in COVID-19. On the study more broadly: T cells, B-cell-depleted T cells, or PBMCs provided the cDNA or gDNA that served as material.

The germline V gene has CDR1 SGHRS and CDR2 YFSETQ. V was clipped by 4 bases and J by 2 bases, with 13 bases between them. This CDR3 contains 14 residues. Profiling relied on immunoSEQ multiplex PCR, and the TCRdb table lists in-frame clones only, not all of them. This sample has over 90,000 clones, with about 90% found just once. Input material: peripheral blood. This TCR came from a human donor in a cohort sampled during active COVID-19. The J gene is TRBJ2-7, the V gene TRBV5-1, with a possible D match to TRBD1 (5 bases). CDR3 in DNA: TGCGCCAGCAGCACTCAGGGATCTCCCTACGAGCAGTACTTC. It specifies CASSTQGSPYEQYF.